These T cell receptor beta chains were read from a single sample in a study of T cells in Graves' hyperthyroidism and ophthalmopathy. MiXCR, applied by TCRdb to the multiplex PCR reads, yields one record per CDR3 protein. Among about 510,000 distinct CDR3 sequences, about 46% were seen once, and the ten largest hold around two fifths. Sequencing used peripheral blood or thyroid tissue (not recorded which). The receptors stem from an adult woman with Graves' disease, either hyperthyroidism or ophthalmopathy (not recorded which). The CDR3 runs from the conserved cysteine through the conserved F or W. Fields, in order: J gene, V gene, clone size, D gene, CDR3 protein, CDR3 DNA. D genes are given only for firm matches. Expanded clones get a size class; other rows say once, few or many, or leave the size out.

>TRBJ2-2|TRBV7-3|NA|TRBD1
CASTQGQGRTGELFF
TGTGCCAGCACCCAGGGACAGGGGAGGACCGGGGAGCTGTTTTTT
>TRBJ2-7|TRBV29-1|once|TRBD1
CSVEGDRAYEQYF
TGCAGCGTTGAAGGGGACAGGGCATACGAGCAGTACTTC
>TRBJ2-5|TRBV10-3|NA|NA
CAISGQPRETQYF
TGTGCCATCAGTGGGCAGCCCCGGGAGACCCAGTACTTC
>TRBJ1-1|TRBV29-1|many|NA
CSVLNTEAFF
TGCAGCGTTTTGAACACTGAAGCTTTCTTT
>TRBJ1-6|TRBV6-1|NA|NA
CASRTGFSPLHF
TGTGCCAGCAGAACAGGGTTCTCACCCCTCCACTTT
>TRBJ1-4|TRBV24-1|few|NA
CATSGPGAGHNEKLFF
TGTGCCACCAGTGGCCCAGGTGCGGGACATAATGAAAAACTGTTTTTT
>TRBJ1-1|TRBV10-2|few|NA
CASGQTNTEAFF
TGCGCCAGCGGACAGACGAACACTGAAGCTTTCTTT
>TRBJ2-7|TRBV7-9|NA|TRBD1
CASSHRTGEVGEQYF
TGTGCCAGCAGCCACCGGACAGGGGAAGTAGGCGAGCAGTACTTC
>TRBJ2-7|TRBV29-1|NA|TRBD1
CSVYRDRGMYEQYF
TGCAGTGTTTACCGGGACAGGGGGATGTACGAGCAGTACTTC
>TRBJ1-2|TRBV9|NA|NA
CASSEPIGSANYGYTF
TGTGCCAGCAGCGAGCCAATCGGTTCGGCTAACTATGGCTACACCTTC
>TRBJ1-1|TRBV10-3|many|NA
CAISEYYQGTEAFF
TGTGCCATCAGTGAATATTACCAGGGGACTGAAGCTTTCTTT
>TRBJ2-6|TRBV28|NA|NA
CASSTFRGANVLTF
TGTGCCAGCAGTACTTTCCGGGGGGCTAACGTCCTGACTTTC
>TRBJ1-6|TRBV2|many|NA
CASKKDSRYNSPLHF
TGTGCCAGCAAGAAAGACAGCAGATATAATTCACCCCTCCACTTT
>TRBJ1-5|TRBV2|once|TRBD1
CASTLTGNNQPQHF
TGTGCCAGCACCCTGACAGGGAACAATCAGCCCCAGCATTTT
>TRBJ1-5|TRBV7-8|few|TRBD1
CASSSGTANQPQHF
TGTGCCAGCAGCTCCGGGACAGCTAATCAGCCCCAGCATTTT
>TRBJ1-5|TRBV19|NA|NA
CASTPGPGQPQHF
TGTGCCAGTACCCCGGGACCCGGACAGCCCCAGCATTTT
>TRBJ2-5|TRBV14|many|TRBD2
CASSQDREGTQYF
TGTGCCAGCAGCCAAGATCGGGAGGGGACCCAGTACTTC
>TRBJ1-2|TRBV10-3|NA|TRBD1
CATKTGGARANYGYTF
TGTGCCACGAAGACAGGGGGGGCACGAGCTAACTATGGCTACACCTTC
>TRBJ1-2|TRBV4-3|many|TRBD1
CASSPARTGVYGYTF
TGCGCCAGCAGCCCTGCTCGGACAGGGGTTTATGGCTACACCTTC
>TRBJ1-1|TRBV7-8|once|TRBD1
CASSQETGPSTEAFF
TGTGCCAGCAGCCAAGAGACAGGGCCGAGCACTGAAGCTTTCTTT
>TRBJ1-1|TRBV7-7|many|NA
CASSPQVNTEAFF
TGTGCTAGCAGCCCCCAGGTTAACACTGAAGCTTTCTTT
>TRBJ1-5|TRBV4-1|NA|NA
CASSQEGFNQPQHF
TGCGCCAGCAGCCAAGAGGGATTCAATCAGCCCCAGCATTTT
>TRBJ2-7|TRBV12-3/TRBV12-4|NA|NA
CASSLRDMGQYF
TGTGCCAGCAGTTTAAGGGATATGGGGCAGTACTTC
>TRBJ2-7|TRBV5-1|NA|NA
CASSRATQGLPYEQYF
TGCGCCAGCAGCCGGGCAACACAGGGCTTACCCTACGAGCAGTACTTC
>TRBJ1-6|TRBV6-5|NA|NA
CASTRGRNSPLHF
TGTGCCAGCACCCGCGGCCGGAATTCACCCCTCCACTTT
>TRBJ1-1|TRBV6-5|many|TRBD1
CASSYAGGGTEAFF
TGTGCCAGCAGTTACGCAGGGGGCGGCACTGAAGCTTTCTTT
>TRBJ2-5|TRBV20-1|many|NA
CSANAILQETQYF
TGCAGTGCCAACGCTATCCTCCAAGAGACCCAGTACTTC
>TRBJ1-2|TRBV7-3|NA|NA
CASSFGVLNGYTF
TGTGCCAGCAGCTTCGGAGTATTGAATGGCTACACCTTC
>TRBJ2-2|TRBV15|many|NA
CATSRRLGTGELFF
TGTGCCACCAGCAGGCGATTGGGGACCGGGGAGCTGTTTTTT
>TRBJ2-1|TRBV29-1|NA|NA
CSLEGSSYNEQFF
TGCAGCCTTGAGGGGAGCTCCTACAATGAGCAGTTCTTC
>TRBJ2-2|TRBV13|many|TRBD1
CASSVNRGTGELFF
TGTGCCAGCAGCGTGAACAGGGGCACCGGGGAGCTGTTTTTT
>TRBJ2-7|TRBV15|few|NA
CATSRPKFEQYF
TGTGCCACCAGCAGACCTAAGTTCGAGCAGTACTTC